This T cell receptor (beta chain) was captured in a study of blood T cell repertoires in COVID-19. Study details: The United States, Italy and Spain were the sources of the acute and convalescent COVID-19 samples. T cells, B-cell-depleted T cells, or PBMCs supplied cDNA or gDNA.

Some clones are missing from TCRdb's copy, which holds only in-frame ones; the method was immunoSEQ multiplex PCR. The sample has some 180,000 clones; 80% to 95% are singletons. This TCR derives from a man in his fifties or sixties with acute or convalescent COVID-19. The sample was peripheral blood.

CDR3 in DNA: TGTGCCAGCAGTTACGCATTCTGGGGGGGCGATGAGCAGTTCTTC. Translated, it gives CASSYAFWGGDEQFF. The chain couples TRBV6-2 or TRBV6-3 to TRBJ2-1; weak D call: TRBD2 (7 bases). This CDR3 has 15 residues. The V gene's germline CDR1 is MNHEY and CDR2 SVGEGT. Trimming pared 2 bases from V and 8 bases from J, leaving 16 bases between.